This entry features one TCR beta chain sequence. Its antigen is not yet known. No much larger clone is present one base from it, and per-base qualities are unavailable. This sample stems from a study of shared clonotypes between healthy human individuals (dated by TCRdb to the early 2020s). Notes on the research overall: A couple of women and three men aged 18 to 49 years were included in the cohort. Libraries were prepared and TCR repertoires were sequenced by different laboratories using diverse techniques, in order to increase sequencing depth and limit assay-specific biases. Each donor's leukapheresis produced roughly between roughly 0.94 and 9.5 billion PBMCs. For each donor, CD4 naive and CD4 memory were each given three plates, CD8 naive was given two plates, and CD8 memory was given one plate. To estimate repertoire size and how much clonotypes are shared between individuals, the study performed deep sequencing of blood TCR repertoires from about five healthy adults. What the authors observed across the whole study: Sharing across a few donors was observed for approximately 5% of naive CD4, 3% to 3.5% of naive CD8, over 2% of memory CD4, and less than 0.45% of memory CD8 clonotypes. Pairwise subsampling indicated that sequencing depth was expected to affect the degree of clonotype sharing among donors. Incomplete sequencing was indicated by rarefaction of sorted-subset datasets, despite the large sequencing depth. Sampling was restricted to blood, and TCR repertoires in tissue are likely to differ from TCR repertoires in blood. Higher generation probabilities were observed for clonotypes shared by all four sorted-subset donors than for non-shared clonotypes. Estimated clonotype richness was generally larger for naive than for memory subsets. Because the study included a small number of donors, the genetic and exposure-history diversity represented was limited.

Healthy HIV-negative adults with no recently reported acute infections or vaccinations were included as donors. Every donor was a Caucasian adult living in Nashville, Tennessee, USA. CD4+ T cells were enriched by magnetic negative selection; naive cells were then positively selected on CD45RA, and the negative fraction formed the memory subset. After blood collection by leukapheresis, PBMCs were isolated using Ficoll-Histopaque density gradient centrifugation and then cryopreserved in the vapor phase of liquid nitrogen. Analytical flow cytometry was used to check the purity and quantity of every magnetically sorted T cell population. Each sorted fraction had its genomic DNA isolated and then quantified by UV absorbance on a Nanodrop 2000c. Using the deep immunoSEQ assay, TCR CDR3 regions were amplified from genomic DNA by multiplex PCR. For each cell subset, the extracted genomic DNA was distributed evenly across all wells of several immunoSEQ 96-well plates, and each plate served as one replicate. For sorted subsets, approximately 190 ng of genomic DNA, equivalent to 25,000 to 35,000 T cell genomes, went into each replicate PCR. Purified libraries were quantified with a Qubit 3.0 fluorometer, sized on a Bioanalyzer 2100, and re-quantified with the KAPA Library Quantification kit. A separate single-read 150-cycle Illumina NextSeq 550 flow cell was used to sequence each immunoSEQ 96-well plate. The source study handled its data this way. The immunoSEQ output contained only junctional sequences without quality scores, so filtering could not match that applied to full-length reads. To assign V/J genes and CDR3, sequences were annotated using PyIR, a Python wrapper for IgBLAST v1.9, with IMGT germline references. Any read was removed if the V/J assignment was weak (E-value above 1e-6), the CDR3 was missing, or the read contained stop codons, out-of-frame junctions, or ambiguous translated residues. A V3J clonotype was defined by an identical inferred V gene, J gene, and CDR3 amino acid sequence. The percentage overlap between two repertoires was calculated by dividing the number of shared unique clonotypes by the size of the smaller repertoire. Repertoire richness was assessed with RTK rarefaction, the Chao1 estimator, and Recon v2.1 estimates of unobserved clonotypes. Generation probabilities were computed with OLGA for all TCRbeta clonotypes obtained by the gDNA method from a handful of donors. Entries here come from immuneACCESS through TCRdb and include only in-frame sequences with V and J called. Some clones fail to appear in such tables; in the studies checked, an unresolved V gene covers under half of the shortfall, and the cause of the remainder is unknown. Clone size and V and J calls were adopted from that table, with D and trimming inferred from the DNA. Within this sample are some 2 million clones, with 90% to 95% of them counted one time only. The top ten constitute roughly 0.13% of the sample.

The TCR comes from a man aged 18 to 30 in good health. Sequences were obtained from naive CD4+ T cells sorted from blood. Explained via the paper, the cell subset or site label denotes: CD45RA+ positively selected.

For the CDR3, the sequence is CASSSNHDYGYTF. The sequence in DNA is TGTGCCAGCAGCTCAAATCATGATTATGGCTACACCTTC. The V and J genes are TRBV11-2 and TRBJ1-2; there is no confident call for the D gene. CDR1 and CDR2 (SGHAT, FQNNGV) derive from the germline V gene. The cysteine opens and the phenylalanine closes a CDR3 of 13 amino acids. The sequence is cut down to CDR3 DNA, 39 bases in frame from base 1. The V end loses 4 bases and the J end loses 5 bases, and a stretch of 11 bases separates them.